A single sample gave rise to the 19 T cell receptor beta chains below, sequenced in a study of beta chain features in type 1 diabetes. Findings and limits, study-wide: Among all four CD4+ subsets, Type 1 diabetes patients had TCRB CDR3s that were moderately but significantly shorter.

These receptors are not linked to any known antigen. What was sequenced were expressed TCRB transcripts, since all of the isolated RNA had been reverse transcribed. Repertoires were generated with immunoSEQ multiplex PCR, while TCRdb's copy carries only in-frame clones and drops some. The table records hundreds of thousands of clones, roughly 12% of them present only once. Sequencing was performed on naive CD4+ T cells from blood. The receptors here all came from a woman between 18 and 30 years old with type 1 diabetes.

This chain connects TRBV2 to TRBJ2-1; possible D gene TRBD1, 5 bases. The CDR3 runs to 16 residues. V lost 3 bases to trimming and J lost 8 bases, with 20 bases between them. Germline V gene sequence: CDR1 SNHLY, CDR2 FYNNEI. The CDR3 region is CASSDDLVGASDEQFF. In DNA form, the CDR3 reads TGTGCCAGCAGTGACGATCTCGTAGGGGCGAGCGATGAGCAGTTCTTC. Based on the CDR3 plus reference TRBV2 and TRBJ2-1, the full variable domain is EPEVTQTPSHQVTQMGQEVILRCVPISNHLYFYWYRQILGQKVEFLVSFYNNEISEKSEIFDDQFSVERPDGSNFTLKIRSTKLEDSAMYFCASSDDLVGASDEQFFGPGTRLTVL.

The gene calls are TRBV15 and TRBJ2-3, with 7 bases matching TRBD1. CDR1 LNHNV and CDR2 YYDKDF come from the germline V gene (reference sequence). The CDR3 is made up of 16 amino acids. V trimming: 0 bases; J trimming: 4 bases; junction bases outside the gene matches: 7. The DNA of the CDR3 is TGTGCCACCAGCAGAGATCGACAGGGATGGGCAGATACGCAGTATTTT. It encodes CATSRDRQGWADTQYF.

This chain joins TRBV6-1 and TRBJ2-1; D uncertain. The germline V gene encodes CDR1 MNHNS and CDR2 SASEGT. The V end lost 3 bases, the J end lost 9 bases, and 15 bases lay between the germline ends. This CDR3 has 14 residues. CDR3 region: CASSDDATTLEQFF. The DNA for the CDR3 is TGTGCCAGCAGTGACGACGCGACGACTCTTGAGCAGTTCTTC.

This clone was recorded a few times. The rearrangement joins TRBV25-1 to TRBJ2-1, with 11 nucleotides matching TRBD2. There are 16 residues in the CDR3. From germline, CDR1 is MGHDK and CDR2 SYGVNS. The V segment lost 2 bases and the J segment 4 bases; nucleotides outside the gene matches: 4. The CDR3 DNA sequence: TGTGCCAGCAGTGAAACACTAGCGGGGGATTACAATGAGCAGTTCTTC. The encoded protein is CASSETLAGDYNEQFF. Using reference TRBV25-1 and TRBJ2-1 for the parts outside the CDR3, the full variable domain is EADIYQTPRYLVIGTGKKITLECSQTMGHDKMYWYQQDPGMELHLIHYSYGVNSTEKGDLSSESTVSRIRTEHFPLTLESARPSHTSQYLCASSETLAGDYNEQFFGPGTRLTVL.

The chain links TRBV11-2 to TRBJ1-6, with D possibly TRBD1 on 6 matching bases. Germline-derived CDR1 and CDR2 are SGHAT and FQNNGV. V was trimmed by 4 bases and J by 14 bases, leaving 18 bases between them. This CDR3 comprises 14 residues. CDR3 amino acids: CASSSLGQPRTLHF. CDR3 bases: TGTGCCAGCAGCTCCCTTGGACAGCCCCGGACCCTCCACTTT.

This clone occurred a few times. This chain joins TRBV11-2 and TRBJ2-1; perhaps TRBD1 as D (7 bases). V dropped 2 bases and J dropped 8 bases, with 16 bases sitting between them. Germline CDR1 reads SGHAT; CDR2 reads FQNNGV. This CDR3 is built from 15 residues. CDR3 coding DNA: TGTGCCAGCAGCTTAATCAGGGGGAGGTTGGATGAGCAGTTCTTC. Encoded protein: CASSLIRGRLDEQFF.

This clone showed up just a few times. The CDR3 DNA sequence: TGTGCCAGCAGCGGCGGGAGGCTCTACGAGCAGTACTTC. It specifies CASSGGRLYEQYF. The chain links TRBV28 to TRBJ2-7; 8 bases fit TRBD2. Per germline, CDR1 MDHEN and CDR2 SYDVKM. J gave up 3 bases and V 6 bases, and 4 bases lay outside the gene matches. The CDR3 is made up of 13 amino acids.

V gene TRBV27 combines with J gene TRBJ2-1; TRBD2 matches at 10 bases. The CDR3 loop spans 16 amino acids. Losses at the gene ends were 6 bases for V and 10 bases for J; bases not matched to a gene: 15. Germline V lookup: CDR1 MNHEY, CDR2 SMNVEV (reference sequence). The CDR3 spells CASRRTSGNRGREQFF. CDR3 in DNA: TGTGCCAGCAGACGCACTAGCGGGAACCGAGGGCGGGAGCAGTTCTTC.

This clone has only a few counts. The chain carries TRBV15 and TRBJ2-7, with 12 bases lining up with TRBD1. Trimming at V came to 0 bases and at J to 3 bases, leaving 6 bases not matched to a gene. The CDR3 loop spans 17 amino acids. Per germline, CDR1 LNHNV and CDR2 YYDKDF (reference sequence). The CDR3 region is CATSREPGTGGFYEQYF. The DNA for the CDR3 is TGTGCCACCAGCAGAGAACCCGGGACAGGGGGCTTCTACGAGCAGTACTTC.

Worth noting for this clone: Other nucleotide sequences in the sample specify the same CDR3. CDR3 nucleotides: TGTGCCAGCTCCTCCCAAGAGACCCAGTACTTC. Translation: CASSSQETQYF. V usage is TRBV18 and J usage is TRBJ2-5; D unresolved. The CDR3 is made up of 11 amino acids. Germline V gives CDR1 KGHSH, CDR2 LQKENI. Trimming removed 6 bases at V and 1 base at J, with 3 bases between.

This clone showed up just a few times. This rearrangement joins TRBV19 to TRBJ2-7; 10 bases are shared with TRBD2. The V gene's germline CDR1 is LNHDA and CDR2 SQIVND (reference sequence). The ends lost 4 bases at V and 3 bases at J; junction bases unmatched: 6. CDR3 size: 15 residues. CDR3 amino acids: CASSRFSGGNYEQYF. DNA of the CDR3: TGTGCCAGTAGTAGGTTTAGCGGGGGGAACTACGAGCAGTACTTC. Looking up the rest from reference TRBV19 and TRBJ2-7 gives the full variable domain: DGGITQSPKYLFRKEGQNVTLSCEQNLNHDAMYWYRQDPGQGLRLIYYSQIVNDFQKGDIAEGYSVSREKKESFPLTVTSAQKNPTAFYLCASSRFSGGNYEQYFGPGTRLTVT.

In this sample, this clone turned up a few times. V gene TRBV7-2 combines with J gene TRBJ2-5; D unresolved. The CDR3 spans 15 residues. V lost 2 bases and J lost 0, with 10 bases in between. In germline, CDR1 is SGHTA, CDR2 FQGNSA. This chain's CDR3 is CASSLFGVDQETQYF. For the CDR3, the DNA is TGTGCCAGCAGCTTATTCGGAGTAGACCAAGAGACCCAGTACTTC.

There are a few counts of this clone. This chain connects TRBV27 to TRBJ2-3, with a weak D call TRBD1 (5 bases). The length of the CDR3 is 15 residues. V lost 10 bases to trimming and J lost 2 bases, with 19 bases between them. Looked up from germline, CDR1 is MNHEY and CDR2 is SMNVEV (reference sequence). CDR3 DNA: TGTGCCACCGCAGGGTGGCATTCAGTCACAGATACGCAGTATTTT. It specifies CATAGWHSVTDTQYF.

CDR3 residues: CASSTGITDTQYF. DNA of the CDR3: TGTGCCAGTAGTACCGGGATCACAGATACGCAGTATTTT. V gene TRBV19 combines with J gene TRBJ2-3, with D possibly matching TRBD2 (5 bases). The CDR3 runs 13 residues. V was trimmed by 4 bases and J by 2 bases, leaving 7 bases between them. Germline CDR1 and CDR2: LNHDA and SQIVND (reference sequence). The complete variable domain, with remaining parts taken from reference TRBV19 and TRBJ2-3, reads DGGITQSPKYLFRKEGQNVTLSCEQNLNHDAMYWYRQDPGQGLRLIYYSQIVNDFQKGDIAEGYSVSREKKESFPLTVTSAQKNPTAFYLCASSTGITDTQYFGPGTRLTVL.

The DNA of the CDR3 is TGTGCCAGCAGTTGGGCCGACTATGGCTACACCTTC. It translates to CASSWADYGYTF. The chain uses TRBV14 and TRBJ1-2; no reliable D call. Germline lookup yields CDR1 SGHDN and CDR2 FVKESK. The length of the CDR3 is 12 residues. Trimming removed 6 bases from V and 3 bases from J, with 8 bases in between.

The chain carries TRBV11-2 and TRBJ2-1; D not certain. V dropped 3 bases and J dropped 4 bases, with 7 bases sitting between them. The CDR3 loop spans 13 amino acids. CDR1 is SGHAT, CDR2 FQNNGV, per germline. CDR3 DNA: TGTGCCAGCAGCTTCACTTCGTACAATGAGCAGTTCTTC. Protein: CASSFTSYNEQFF.

V gene TRBV5-4 combines with J gene TRBJ2-3; a weak D match, TRBD2 (6 bases). CDR3 length: 13 residues. The germline V gene has CDR1 SGHNT and CDR2 YYREEE (reference sequence). V gave up 4 bases and J gave up 9 bases, with 15 bases separating them. The CDR3 spells CASSQGGFDTQYF. The CDR3 nucleotides are TGTGCCAGCAGCCAGGGAGGTTTTGACACGCAGTATTTT.

This clone was picked up a small number of times. The V call is TRBV28, the J call TRBJ1-1; 11 bases fit TRBD1. The CDR3 runs to 18 residues. Looked up from germline, CDR1 is MDHEN and CDR2 is SYDVKM. Germline trimming cut 4 bases from V and 3 bases from J; bases unmatched to any gene: 13. CDR3: CASSSGQGASGWDTEAFF. CDR3 DNA: TGTGCCAGCAGTTCCGGACAGGGGGCAAGTGGATGGGACACTGAAGCTTTCTTT.

The table lists this clone with a few counts. The chain is built from TRBV10-3 and TRBJ2-1; D might be TRBD1 (5 bases). This CDR3 contains 12 residues. Germline CDR1 ENHRY, CDR2 SYGVKD. V dropped 7 bases and J dropped 10 bases, with 14 bases sitting between them. The CDR3 DNA follows: TGTGCCATCACCGACAGTCTTGGGGAGCAGTTCTTC. Its protein product is CAITDSLGEQFF.